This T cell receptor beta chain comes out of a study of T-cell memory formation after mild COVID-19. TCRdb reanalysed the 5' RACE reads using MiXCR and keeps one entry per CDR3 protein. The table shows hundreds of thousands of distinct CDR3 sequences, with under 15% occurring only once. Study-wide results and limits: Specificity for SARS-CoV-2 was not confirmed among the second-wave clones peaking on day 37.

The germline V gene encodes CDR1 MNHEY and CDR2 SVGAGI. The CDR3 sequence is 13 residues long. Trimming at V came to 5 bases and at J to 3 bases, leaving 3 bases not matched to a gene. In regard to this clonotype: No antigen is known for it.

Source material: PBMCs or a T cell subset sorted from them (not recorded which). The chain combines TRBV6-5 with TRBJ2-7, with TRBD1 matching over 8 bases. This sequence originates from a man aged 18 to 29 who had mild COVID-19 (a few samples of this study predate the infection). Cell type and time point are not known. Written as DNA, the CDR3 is TGTGCCAGCAGTCAGGGGGCCTACTACGAGCAGTACTTC. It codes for CASSQGAYYEQYF.